This note documents a single TCR beta chain sequence. Its cognate antigen is unknown. This record comes from a study of CD8+CD57+ T cells in acquired aplastic anemia. Points from the study as a whole: Statistical testing detected no significant gap in CD8+ Simpson's diversity between patients and controls.

Per germline, CDR1 SEHNR and CDR2 FQNEAQ (reference sequence). V dropped 6 bases and J dropped 7; count of bases not matched to a gene: 6. The CDR3 extends over 13 amino acids. Patients included in sequencing had previously demonstrated CD8+CD57+ cell expansion by flow cytometry. Blood came from patients not yet given any therapy. For CDR3 and TCR beta VDJ profiling, genomic DNA was the template used. Each CDR3 protein is one row after TCRdb ran MiXCR on the reads. Here the sample spans 150,000 to 200,000 distinct CDR3 sequences, about half being singletons. Source material: sorted CD4+, CD8+, or CD8+CD57+ T cells (not recorded which) from PBMCs. The source is a human donor with aplastic anemia. The chain uses TRBV7-9 and TRBJ2-1; TRBD1 matches at 7 bases. CDR3 coding DNA: TGTGCCAGCAGATCAGACAGGGAAAATGAGCAGTTCTTC. Its protein is CASRSDRENEQFF.